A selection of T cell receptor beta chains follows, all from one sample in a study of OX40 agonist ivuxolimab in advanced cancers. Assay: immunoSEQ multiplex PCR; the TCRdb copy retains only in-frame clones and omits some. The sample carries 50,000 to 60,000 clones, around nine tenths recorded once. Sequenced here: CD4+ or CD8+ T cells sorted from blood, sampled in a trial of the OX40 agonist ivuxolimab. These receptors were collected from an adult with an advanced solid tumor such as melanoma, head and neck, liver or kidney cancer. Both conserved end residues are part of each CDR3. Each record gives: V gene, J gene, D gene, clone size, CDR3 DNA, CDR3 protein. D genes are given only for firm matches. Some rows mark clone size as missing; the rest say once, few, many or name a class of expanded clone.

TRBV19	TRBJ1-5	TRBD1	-	TGTGCCATGTCACAGGGGCGCAATCAGCCCCAGCATTTT	CAMSQGRNQPQHF
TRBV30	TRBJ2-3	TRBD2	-	TGTGCCTGGAGTGTATGGGGAGGGGATACGCAGTATTTT	CAWSVWGGDTQYF
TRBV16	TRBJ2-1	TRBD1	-	TGTGCCAGCAGCCAATCGGCAGGGGGCGAGCAGTTCTTC	CASSQSAGGEQFF
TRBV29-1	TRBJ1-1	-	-	TGCAGCGTTGTTGGCAGGGCGGGCACTGAAGCTTTCTTT	CSVVGRAGTEAFF
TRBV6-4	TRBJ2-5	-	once	TGTGCCAGCAGTGACTTTCCGGGGCAAGAGACCCAGTACTTC	CASSDFPGQETQYF
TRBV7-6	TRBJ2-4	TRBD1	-	TGTGCCAGCAGCCTGGAAACAGGGGATGTGCGAAACATTCAGTACTTC	CASSLETGDVRNIQYF
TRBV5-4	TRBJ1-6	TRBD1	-	TGTGCCAGCAGCTTGGAGGGGGCTTATGAAGATTCACCCCTCCACTTT	CASSLEGAYEDSPLHF
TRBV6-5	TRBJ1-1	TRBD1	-	TGTGCCAGCAGTTACATGACAGGGGCTGAAGCTTTCTTT	CASSYMTGAEAFF
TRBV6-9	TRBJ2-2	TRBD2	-	TGTGCCAGCAGTCCCTCTTTGCGGGGGGGCGGCACCGGGGAGCTGTTTTTT	CASSPSLRGGGTGELFF
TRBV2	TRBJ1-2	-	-	TGTGCCAGCAGTGAAATACTATACACCTTC	CASSEILYTF
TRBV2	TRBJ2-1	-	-	TGTGCCAGCAATAGGGGGTCCCCCTACAATGAGCAGTTCTTC	CASNRGSPYNEQFF
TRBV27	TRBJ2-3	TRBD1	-	TGTGCCAGCAGTTTAATGTCAGGGGGCGCAGATACGCAGTATTTT	CASSLMSGGADTQYF
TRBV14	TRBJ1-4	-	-	TGTGCCAGCAGCCAAGATGTCACATCGGGTTTGGAAAAACTGTTTTTT	CASSQDVTSGLEKLFF
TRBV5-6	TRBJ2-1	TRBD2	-	TGTGCCAGCAGCTTGGCGGCGGGACTAGCGGCTATTAATGAGCAGTTCTTC	CASSLAAGLAAINEQFF
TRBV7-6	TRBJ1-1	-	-	TGTGCCAGCAGCTTGGGGGGTGCCGGCACTGAAGCTTTCTTT	CASSLGGAGTEAFF
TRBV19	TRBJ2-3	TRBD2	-	TGTGCCAGCACCTTAGCGGGGGGGCCGGATACGCAGTATTTT	CASTLAGGPDTQYF
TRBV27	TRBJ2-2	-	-	TGTGCCAGCAGTTTATCGGGAACCGGGGAGCTGTTTTTT	CASSLSGTGELFF
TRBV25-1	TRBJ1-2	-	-	TGTGCCAGTGAAGACTATGGCTACACCTTC	CASEDYGYTF
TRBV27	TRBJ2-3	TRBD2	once	TGTGCCAGCAGTCGGGGGGGCCCGTGGGATACGCAGTATTTT	CASSRGGPWDTQYF
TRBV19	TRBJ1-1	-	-	TGTGCCAGTAGTATGTTAGAGAACACTGAAGCTTTCTTT	CASSMLENTEAFF
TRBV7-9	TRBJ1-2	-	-	TGTGCCAGCAGCTTAGGGTCGAACTTGTTTGGCTACACCTTC	CASSLGSNLFGYTF
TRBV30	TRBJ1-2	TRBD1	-	TGTGCCTGGAGTGGCGGGACAGCTATCTATGGCTACACCTTC	CAWSGGTAIYGYTF
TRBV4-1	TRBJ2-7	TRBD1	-	TGCGCCAGCAGCCCCCTGACAGGGGCGGAAAACGAGCAGTACTTC	CASSPLTGAENEQYF
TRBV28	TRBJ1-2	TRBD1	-	TGTGCCAGCAGTCCCCATACAGGGGACTATGGCTACACCTTC	CASSPHTGDYGYTF
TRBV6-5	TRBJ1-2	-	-	TGTGCCAGCAGTTACTCCAGCCGGAATGGCTACACCTTC	CASSYSSRNGYTF
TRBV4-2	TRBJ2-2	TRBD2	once	TGTGCCAGCAGCTCAGGGGCGGGGGGCTACACCGGGGAGCTGTTTTTT	CASSSGAGGYTGELFF
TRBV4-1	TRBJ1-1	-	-	TGCGCCAGCACACGGACGGCAATGAACACTGAAGCTTTCTTT	CASTRTAMNTEAFF
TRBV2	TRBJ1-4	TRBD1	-	TGTGCCAGCAGTGAGACAGGGGGAAAAAAACTGTTTTTT	CASSETGGKKLFF
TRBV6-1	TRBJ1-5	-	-	TGTGCCAGCACGTACCAGGGGAGAGATCAGCCCCAGCATTTT	CASTYQGRDQPQHF
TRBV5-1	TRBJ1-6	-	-	TGCGCCAGCACCTTCGACAGCAGCAATTCACCCCTCCACTTT	CASTFDSSNSPLHF
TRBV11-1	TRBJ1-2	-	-	TGTGCCAGCAGCTTCCCGGGCCCCTACACCTTC	CASSFPGPYTF
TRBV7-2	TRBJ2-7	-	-	TGTGCCAGCAGCTCTAGGCTCGACACCTACTACGAGCAGTACTTC	CASSSRLDTYYEQYF
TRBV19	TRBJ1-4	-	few	TGTGCCAGTAGTCCGGCAGTTATCGAAAAACTGTTTTTT	CASSPAVIEKLFF
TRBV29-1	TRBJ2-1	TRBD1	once	TGCAGCGTCCGACCGGGACAGGGCTCCTACAATGAGCAGTTCTTC	CSVRPGQGSYNEQFF
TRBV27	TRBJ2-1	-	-	TGTGCCAGCGGTAGCGGCCCTGTCTTGAATGAGCAGTTCTTC	CASGSGPVLNEQFF
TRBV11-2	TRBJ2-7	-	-	TGTGCCAGCAGCTTAATGGCTTCCTACGAGCAGTACTTC	CASSLMASYEQYF
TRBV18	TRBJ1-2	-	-	TGTGCCAGCTCCCTCCGTGGTCCCTATGGCTACACCTTC	CASSLRGPYGYTF
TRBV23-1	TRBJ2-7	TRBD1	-	TGCGCCAGCAGTCAATCGGGGGACAGGGAACCCTACGAGCAGTACTTC	CASSQSGDREPYEQYF
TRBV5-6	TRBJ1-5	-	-	TGTGCCAGCAGCTTGGGCACCAATCAGCCCCAGCATTTT	CASSLGTNQPQHF
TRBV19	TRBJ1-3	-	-	TGTGCCAGTGCGGCTGGAAACACCATATATTTT	CASAAGNTIYF
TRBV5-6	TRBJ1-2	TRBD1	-	TGTGCCAGCAGCCACGGGACAGCCGGGTTTGGTGGCTACACCTTC	CASSHGTAGFGGYTF
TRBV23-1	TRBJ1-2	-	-	TGCGCCAGCAGTGGTCCCTCGTACGGCTTGGTGTATGGCTACACCTTC	CASSGPSYGLVYGYTF
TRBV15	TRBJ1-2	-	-	TGTGCCACCAGCAGAGATTCGGGCAGGGGAAACTATGGCTACACCTTC	CATSRDSGRGNYGYTF
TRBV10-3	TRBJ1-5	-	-	TGTGCCATCGGGGATCAGCCCCAGCATTTT	CAIGDQPQHF
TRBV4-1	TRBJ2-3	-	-	TGCGCCAGCAGCCAAGGGACAGACCAATCCGTTACGCAGTATTTT	CASSQGTDQSVTQYF
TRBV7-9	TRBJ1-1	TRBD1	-	TGTGCCAGCAGCGCGGACAGGCATTACACTGAAGCTTTCTTT	CASSADRHYTEAFF
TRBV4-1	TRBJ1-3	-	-	TGCGCCAGCAGCCAAGATCCGGGGTTTAGCTCTGGAAACACCATATATTTT	CASSQDPGFSSGNTIYF
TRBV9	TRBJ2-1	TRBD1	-	TGTGCCAGCAGCCTCCTGGGACAGGGGGCGATTGGTCCTAGCGGGGAGCAGTTCTTC	CASSLLGQGAIGPSGEQFF
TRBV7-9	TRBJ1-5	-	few	TGTGCCAGCAGCTTAGGAGGAACGGATCAGCCCCAGCATTTT	CASSLGGTDQPQHF
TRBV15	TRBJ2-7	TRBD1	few	TGTGCCACCAGCAGAGAAACAGGGGGCTCCTACGAGCAGTACTTC	CATSRETGGSYEQYF
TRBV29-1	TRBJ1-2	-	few	TGCAGCGTTGAAGAGACCCGCTATGGCTACACCTTC	CSVEETRYGYTF
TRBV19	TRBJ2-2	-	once	TGTGCCAGTAACCCTAATCCTATGTCGGGGGAGCTGTTTTTT	CASNPNPMSGELFF
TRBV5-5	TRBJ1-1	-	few	TGTGCCAGCAGCTCGAAGGTGTGGGAGTACGCTGAAGCTTTCTTT	CASSSKVWEYAEAFF
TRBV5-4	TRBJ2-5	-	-	TGTGCCAGCAGCTTGGAGGCAGCCAAGGAGACCCAGTACTTC	CASSLEAAKETQYF
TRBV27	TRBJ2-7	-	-	TGTGCCAGCAGTCCCTCGTCCCCCTACGAGGGGCAGTACTTC	CASSPSSPYEGQYF